Here is one T cell receptor (beta chain) with its context. These data come from a study of T cell changes during pregnancy in multiple sclerosis. The CDR3 consists of 17 residues. Germline CDR1 and CDR2: SNHLY and FYNNEI. The trim removed 4 bases at V and 4 bases at J, leaving 7 bases unmatched. Here immunoSEQ multiplex PCR was the method, and the copy in TCRdb shows in-frame clones only, minus some. The data contain about 36,000 clones, roughly 94% of them seen just once; the ten biggest clones take up around 0.47%. The material sequenced was CD4+ T cells from peripheral blood mononuclear cells, taken after pregnancy. This sequence joins TRBV2 and TRBJ2-1; 13 nucleotides line up with TRBD2. This TCR came from a female donor with multiple sclerosis, enrolled in a pregnancy study. CDR3 sequence (DNA): TGTGCCAGCAGTGTCGGACTAGCGGGAGCAGCTTACAATGAGCAGTTCTTC. It specifies CASSVGLAGAAYNEQFF.